Listed below are T cell receptor beta chains from one sample, sequenced in a study of T cell responses to AZD1222 COVID-19 vaccine. Some clones are missing from TCRdb's copy, which holds only in-frame ones; the method was immunoSEQ multiplex PCR. The repertoire consists of approximately 130,000 clones, with 80% to 95% occurring once and the leading ten covering approximately 3.1%. The sample here was peripheral blood, taken on day 0 of AZD1222 vaccination. Source of these receptors: an adult in good health. Both conserved end residues are part of each CDR3. D genes are given only for firm matches. Expanded clones get a size class; other rows say once, few or many, or leave the size out.

size	D	J	V	CDR3	DNA
-	-	TRBJ1-2	TRBV19	CASLLSGGGNYGYTF	TGTGCCAGTCTCCTTTCCGGGGGGGGTAACTATGGCTACACCTTC
-	TRBD1	TRBJ2-5	TRBV3-1/TRBV3-2	CASSPGTGRETQYF	TGTGCCAGCAGCCCGGGGACAGGTAGAGAGACCCAGTACTTC
-	TRBD2	TRBJ2-1	TRBV5-4	CASSPGTSGRLNNEQFF	TGTGCCAGCAGCCCCGGGACTAGCGGGAGGTTGAACAATGAGCAGTTCTTC
-	TRBD2	TRBJ2-3	TRBV5-1	CASSLTGGPADTQYF	TGCGCCAGCAGCTTGACGGGAGGGCCGGCAGATACGCAGTATTTT
-	-	TRBJ2-5	TRBV5-5	CASSPYGPRETQYF	TGTGCCAGCAGCCCCTATGGACCAAGAGAGACCCAGTACTTC
-	-	TRBJ2-7	TRBV7-8	CASSPGTEQYF	TGTGCCAGCAGCCCCGGGACGGAGCAGTACTTC
-	-	TRBJ2-7	TRBV11-3	CASSLDSQMSYEQYF	TGTGCCAGCAGCCTCGACAGCCAAATGTCCTACGAGCAGTACTTC
-	-	TRBJ2-4	TRBV28	CASSSGQVLDIQYF	TGTGCCAGCAGTTCGGGTCAAGTGTTGGACATTCAGTACTTC
-	TRBD1	TRBJ1-5	TRBV6-5	CASSYSRTGGGQPQHF	TGTGCCAGCAGTTACTCGAGGACAGGGGGCGGTCAGCCCCAGCATTTT
-	-	TRBJ2-7	TRBV5-1	CASSVTYSSYEQYF	TGCGCCAGCAGCGTGACATACTCCTCCTACGAGCAGTACTTC
-	TRBD1	TRBJ2-2	TRBV14	CASSAGTVDTGELFF	TGTGCCAGCAGCGCTGGGACAGTTGACACCGGGGAGCTGTTTTTT
-	-	TRBJ1-2	TRBV28	CASKGRGAEANYGYTF	TGTGCCAGCAAAGGTAGAGGGGCAGAAGCTAACTATGGCTACACCTTC
-	-	TRBJ1-6	TRBV28	CASRERTGSPLHF	TGTGCCAGCAGAGAAAGGACGGGGTCACCCCTCCACTTT
once	TRBD1	TRBJ2-5	TRBV25-1	CASKGDRGTETQYF	TGTGCCAGCAAAGGGGACAGGGGGACGGAGACCCAGTACTTC
-	TRBD1	TRBJ1-5	TRBV28	CASSRTGPSQPQHF	TGTGCCAGCAGCAGGACAGGGCCTAGTCAGCCCCAGCATTTT
-	-	TRBJ2-5	TRBV4-1	CASSPYNGGETQYF	TGCGCCAGCAGCCCGTACAACGGGGGTGAGACCCAGTACTTC
-	-	TRBJ1-5	TRBV27	CASSLGQTQPQHF	TGTGCCAGCAGTTTAGGGCAGACCCAGCCCCAGCATTTT
few	-	TRBJ1-3	TRBV28	CASRLPGPGNTIYF	TGTGCCAGCAGGCTACCGGGACCTGGAAACACCATATATTTT
-	TRBD1	TRBJ1-1	TRBV20-1	CSASNRGPPNTEAFF	TGCAGTGCTAGTAACAGGGGGCCACCGAACACTGAAGCTTTCTTT
-	-	TRBJ2-7	TRBV7-9	CASSSRDTVSYEQYF	TGTGCCAGCAGCAGCCGGGACACTGTTTCCTACGAGCAGTACTTC
-	TRBD1	TRBJ1-4	TRBV19	CASIDRVFGKLFF	TGTGCCAGTATTGACAGGGTCTTTGGAAAACTGTTTTTT
-	-	TRBJ2-7	TRBV28	CASTRGGGVSYEQYF	TGTGCCAGCACTCGCGGAGGGGGGGTATCCTACGAGCAGTACTTC
-	TRBD1	TRBJ2-1	TRBV29-1	CSVHSGQFFNEQFF	TGCAGCGTTCACTCGGGACAGTTTTTTAATGAGCAGTTCTTC
-	-	TRBJ1-1	TRBV9	CASSARGGNTEAFF	TGTGCCAGCAGCGCCCGAGGCGGGAACACTGAAGCTTTCTTT